The 17 T cell receptor beta chains below all came from one sample that was sequenced in a study of a mutant IDH1 vaccine in newly diagnosed glioma. Some clones are missing from TCRdb's copy, which holds only in-frame ones; the method was immunoSEQ multiplex PCR. The repertoire holds tens of thousands of clones, with roughly four fifths as singletons. Their specific antigens are unknown. Time point denoted: week 35, safety follow-up. The vaccine gave 300 ug of a 20-mer mutant IDH1 peptide subcutaneously per dose. The material sequenced was PBMCs, taken from a glioma patient whose treatment included an IDH1 peptide vaccine. The receptors were gathered from a man in his forties or fifties with glioma.

The genes are TRBV19 and TRBJ2-3; 11 positions match TRBD2. Per germline, CDR1 LNHDA and CDR2 SQIVND (reference sequence). The CDR3 loop spans 19 amino acids. Germline trimming cut 9 bases from V and 4 bases from J; bases unmatched to any gene: 21. The CDR3 nucleotides are TGTGCCAGCGCGAGAGGGCCACTTACTAGCGGGAGTCTGTCAGATACGCAGTATTTT. Its protein product is CASARGPLTSGSLSDTQYF.

The genes are TRBV19 and TRBJ1-3; D is perhaps TRBD1 (5 bases). The V end was cut by 8 bases, the J end by 3 bases, with 11 bases between. Germline assignment: CDR1 LNHDA and CDR2 SQIVND (reference sequence). CDR3 length equals 13 residues. This CDR3 reads CASWGRVGNTIYF. The CDR3 region has the DNA TGTGCCAGTTGGGGCCGGGTTGGAAACACCATATATTTT.

V usage is TRBV11-2 and J usage is TRBJ2-1; D is unclear. Trimming left V 0 bases short and J 5 bases short, with 11 bases between. Germline V gene sequence: CDR1 SGHAT, CDR2 FQNNGV. CDR3 length equals 15 residues. DNA of the CDR3: TGTGCCAGCAGCTTAGAGTCGGGCAATCACAATGAGCAGTTCTTC. This encodes CASSLESGNHNEQFF.

This clone was counted a single time. The V call is TRBV5-6, the J call TRBJ2-7; D may be TRBD1 (5 bases). Germline V gives CDR1 SGHDT, CDR2 YYEEEE. Trimming left V 2 bases short and J 0 bases short, with 9 bases between. The CDR3 extends over 14 amino acids. The CDR3 protein is CASSLGVFSYEQYF. CDR3 sequence (DNA): TGTGCCAGCAGCTTAGGGGTATTCTCCTACGAGCAGTACTTC.

This chain uses TRBV28 with TRBJ2-7, with 7 bases that match TRBD1. The length of the CDR3 is 15 residues. V shed 5 bases, J shed 3 bases, and the junction held 10 bases outside the gene matches. From germline, CDR1 is MDHEN and CDR2 SYDVKM. The CDR3 DNA reads as TGTGCCAGCAGTGGGGTTGACAGGGAAGGCTACGAGCAGTACTTC. This translates into CASSGVDREGYEQYF.

This chain links TRBV4-1 with TRBJ2-1; D is ambiguous. Trimming shortened V by 1 base and J by 10 bases, and 11 bases separated the two germline ends. CDR1 is MGHRA, CDR2 YSYEKL, per germline. The CDR3 runs to 13 residues. The CDR3 sequence: CASSQVALSEQFF. CDR3 nucleotides: TGCGCCAGCAGCCAAGTTGCCCTTTCAGAGCAGTTCTTC.

This clone was found a few times. CDR3 sequence: CASSSRASRTGELFF. CDR3 nucleotide sequence: TGTGCCAGCAGTTCCCGGGCTAGTCGGACCGGGGAGCTGTTTTTT. This chain links TRBV2 with TRBJ2-2; D not certain. The ends were cut back, 5 bases at V and 5 bases at J, with 15 bases in the middle. The CDR3 covers 15 residues. Germline V gene sequence: CDR1 SNHLY, CDR2 FYNNEI.

The V and J genes are TRBV6-6 and TRBJ2-5; 7 nucleotides align to TRBD2. The CDR3 covers 16 residues. Germline V gene lookup returns CDR1 MNHNY and CDR2 SVGAGI (reference sequence). Trimming at V came to 0 bases and at J to 7 bases, leaving 11 bases not matched to a gene. CDR3 in amino acids: CASSYSGRELPGTQYF. CDR3 bases: TGTGCCAGCAGTTACTCGGGGAGGGAGCTGCCCGGGACCCAGTACTTC.

Here the CDR3 DNA reads TGTGCCAGCTCACCAGCAAGGGGAACTAACTATGGCTACACCTTC. It specifies CASSPARGTNYGYTF. This chain connects TRBV18 to TRBJ1-2; tentative D call: TRBD1 (5 bases). V was cut by 2 bases and J by 0 bases, with 10 bases left in between. This CDR3 comprises 15 residues. Germline CDR1 reads KGHSH; CDR2 reads LQKENI. The complete variable domain, with remaining parts taken from reference TRBV18 and TRBJ1-2, reads NAGVMQNPRHLVRRRGQEARLRCSPMKGHSHVYWYRQLPEEGLKFMVYLQKENIIDESGMPKERFSAEFPKEGPSILRIQQVVRGDSAAYFCASSPARGTNYGYTFGSGTRLTVV.

This sequence joins TRBV18 and TRBJ2-3, with 7 bases fitting TRBD1. The CDR3 loop spans 15 amino acids. Germline values: CDR1 KGHSH, CDR2 LQKENI. Trimming removed 6 bases from V and 8 bases from J; junction bases left unmatched: 14. The CDR3 spells CASSPPGTVSSTQYF. The CDR3 nucleotides read TGTGCCAGCTCCCCCCCCGGGACAGTCTCGAGTACGCAGTATTTT.

V usage is TRBV2 and J usage is TRBJ2-7; D is perhaps TRBD1 (5 bases). The CDR3 runs to 14 residues. CDR1 SNHLY and CDR2 FYNNEI come from the germline V gene. V shed 7 bases and J shed 4 bases, with 17 bases lying between them. CDR3 sequence (DNA): TGTGCCAGCACGGAACAGGCCCTACTTTACGAGCAGTACTTC. It specifies CASTEQALLYEQYF.

This chain uses TRBV6-5 with TRBJ2-5; D gene uncertain. V was clipped by 5 bases and J by 4 bases, with 17 bases between them. Germline V gene data show CDR1 as MNHEY and CDR2 as SVGAGI. The CDR3 covers 15 residues. CDR3 protein: CASSPSAYPGETQYF. CDR3 coding DNA: TGTGCCAGCAGTCCCTCCGCTTATCCGGGAGAGACCCAGTACTTC.

This chain links TRBV6-4 with TRBJ2-1, with 10 bases that match TRBD2. J was trimmed by 10 bases and V by 3 bases; bases with no gene match: 6. The CDR3 loop spans 14 amino acids. Germline V gene data show CDR1 as MRHNA and CDR2 as SNTAGT. The CDR3 protein is CASSELAGTTEQFF. The CDR3 nucleotides read TGTGCCAGCAGTGAACTAGCGGGGACTACGGAGCAGTTCTTC.

The chain employs TRBV5-1 and TRBJ2-1; D is ambiguous. CDR3 length: 14 residues. With 0 bases removed from V and 5 bases from J, the gap between germline ends came to 9 bases. Germline assignment: CDR1 SGHRS and CDR2 YFSETQ. The chain's CDR3 is CASSLDSLNNEQFF. The CDR3 nucleotides are TGCGCCAGCAGCTTGGACAGCCTAAACAATGAGCAGTTCTTC.

The chain is built from TRBV6-5 and TRBJ1-1; D is undetermined. The germline V gene encodes CDR1 MNHEY and CDR2 SVGAGI. This CDR3 contains 13 residues. V gave up 6 bases and J gave up 0 bases, with 8 bases separating them. The DNA for the CDR3 is TGTGCCAGCAGCGCTGCAGTGAACACTGAAGCTTTCTTT. This codes for CASSAAVNTEAFF.

This chain connects TRBV5-1 to TRBJ1-1, with 8 bases lining up with TRBD1. V dropped 3 bases and J dropped 7; count of bases not matched to a gene: 2. Germline lookup yields CDR1 SGHRS and CDR2 YFSETQ. The CDR3 has 12 residues. The CDR3 sequence is CASSYGQGEAFF. CDR3 nucleotides: TGCGCCAGCAGCTACGGACAGGGTGAAGCTTTCTTT.

The V call is TRBV19, the J call TRBJ2-1; 8 bases are shared with TRBD2. The ends lost 4 bases at V and 6 bases at J; junction bases unmatched: 8. CDR3 size: 15 residues. CDR1 is LNHDA and CDR2 is SQIVND in the germline V gene (reference sequence). Written as DNA, the CDR3 is TGTGCCAGTAGTACAAGCGGGAGTTTCGGCAATGAGCAGTTCTTC. Translating gives CASSTSGSFGNEQFF.